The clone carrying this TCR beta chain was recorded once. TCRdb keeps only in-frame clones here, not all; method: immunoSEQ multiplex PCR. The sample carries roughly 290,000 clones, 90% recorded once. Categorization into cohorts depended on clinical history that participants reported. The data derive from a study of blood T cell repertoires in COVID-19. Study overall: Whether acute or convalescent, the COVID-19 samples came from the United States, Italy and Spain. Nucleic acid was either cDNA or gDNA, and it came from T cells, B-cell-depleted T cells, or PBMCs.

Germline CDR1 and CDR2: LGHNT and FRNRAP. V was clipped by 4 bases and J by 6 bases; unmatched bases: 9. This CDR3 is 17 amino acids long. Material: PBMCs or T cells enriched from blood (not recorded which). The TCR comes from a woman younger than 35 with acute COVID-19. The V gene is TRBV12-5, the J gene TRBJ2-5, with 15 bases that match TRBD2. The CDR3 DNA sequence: TGTGCTAGTGGTTCCGGGACTAGCGGGGGGAAAGGGAAGACCCAGTACTTC. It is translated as CASGSGTSGGKGKTQYF. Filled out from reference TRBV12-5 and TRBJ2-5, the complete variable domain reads DARVTQTPRHKVTEMGQEVTMRCQPILGHNTVFWYRQTMMQGLELLAYFRNRAPLDDSGMPKDRFSAEMPDATLATLKIQPSEPRDSAVYFCASGSGTSGGKGKTQYFGPGTRLLVL.